This is a list of T cell receptor beta chains from one sample in a study of monozygotic twins with inflammatory bowel disease. TCRdb derives one entry per CDR3 protein from the 5' RACE reads, leaving out DNA. In total, the table holds approximately 330,000 distinct CDR3 sequences. Specimen: blood. These receptors were collected from a human donor with ulcerative colitis or Crohn's disease, or a healthy co-twin of an affected twin (not recorded which). CDR3s include the opening cysteine and the closing phenylalanine or tryptophan. Each record gives: J gene, V gene, CDR3 protein.

j_call: TRBJ2-1; v_call: TRBV27; cdr3_aa: CASSLSYPSVISYNEQFF
j_call: TRBJ1-1; v_call: TRBV6-2/TRBV6-3; cdr3_aa: CASSYSSWNTEAFF
j_call: TRBJ1-6; v_call: TRBV4-3; cdr3_aa: CASSRVPSVAPLHF
j_call: TRBJ2-3; v_call: TRBV5-6; cdr3_aa: CASSSDSRSTDTQYF
j_call: TRBJ1-4; v_call: TRBV5-1; cdr3_aa: CASSRDGVGEKLFF
j_call: TRBJ1-1; v_call: TRBV5-6; cdr3_aa: CASSYPGGLNTEAFF
j_call: TRBJ2-3; v_call: TRBV5-6; cdr3_aa: CASSKGLAGVADTQYF
j_call: TRBJ2-1; v_call: TRBV10-3; cdr3_aa: CVTNTRGPYNEQFF
j_call: TRBJ2-7; v_call: TRBV6-2/TRBV6-3; cdr3_aa: CASSYSGTGNYEQYF
j_call: TRBJ2-3; v_call: TRBV12-3/TRBV12-4; cdr3_aa: CASSFLAGASDTQYF
j_call: TRBJ2-3; v_call: TRBV5-1; cdr3_aa: CASSLASKLTTSGGTDTQYF
j_call: TRBJ1-3; v_call: TRBV5-1; cdr3_aa: CASSLRGGSSGNTIYF
j_call: TRBJ2-7; v_call: TRBV25-1; cdr3_aa: CASSDTYEQYF
j_call: TRBJ1-1; v_call: TRBV7-2; cdr3_aa: CASSLRSWETNQEAFF